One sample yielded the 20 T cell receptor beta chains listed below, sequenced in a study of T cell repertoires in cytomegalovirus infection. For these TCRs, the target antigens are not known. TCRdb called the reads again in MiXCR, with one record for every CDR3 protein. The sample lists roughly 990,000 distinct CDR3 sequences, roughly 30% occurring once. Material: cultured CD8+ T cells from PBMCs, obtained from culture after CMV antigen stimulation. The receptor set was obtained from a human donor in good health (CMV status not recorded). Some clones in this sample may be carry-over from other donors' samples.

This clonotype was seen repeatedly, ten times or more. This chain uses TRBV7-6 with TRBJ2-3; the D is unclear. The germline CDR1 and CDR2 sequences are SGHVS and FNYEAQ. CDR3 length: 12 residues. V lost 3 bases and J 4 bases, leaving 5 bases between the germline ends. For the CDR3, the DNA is TGTGCCAGCAGCTTGGGTCCAGATACGCAGTATTTT. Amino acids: CASSLGPDTQYF.

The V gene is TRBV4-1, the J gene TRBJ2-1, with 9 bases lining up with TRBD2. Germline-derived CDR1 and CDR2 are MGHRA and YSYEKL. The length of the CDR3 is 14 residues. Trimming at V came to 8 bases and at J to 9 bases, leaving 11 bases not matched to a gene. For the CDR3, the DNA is TGCGCCAGCCGTTTGGGACTAGCCGGGTTTGAGCAGTTCTTC. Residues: CASRLGLAGFEQFF.

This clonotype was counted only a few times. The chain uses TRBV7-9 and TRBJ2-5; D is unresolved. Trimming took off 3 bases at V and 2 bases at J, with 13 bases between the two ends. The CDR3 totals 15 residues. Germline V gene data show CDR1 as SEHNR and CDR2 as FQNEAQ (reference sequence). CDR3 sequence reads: CASSLTRFTQETQYF. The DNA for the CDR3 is TGTGCCAGCAGCTTGACCCGATTTACACAAGAGACCCAGTACTTC. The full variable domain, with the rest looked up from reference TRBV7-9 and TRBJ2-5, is DTGVSQNPRHKITKRGQNVTFRCDPISEHNRLYWYRQTLGQGPEFLTYFQNEAQLEKSRLLSDRFSAERPKGSFSTLEIQRTEQGDSAMYLCASSLTRFTQETQYFGPGTRLLVL.

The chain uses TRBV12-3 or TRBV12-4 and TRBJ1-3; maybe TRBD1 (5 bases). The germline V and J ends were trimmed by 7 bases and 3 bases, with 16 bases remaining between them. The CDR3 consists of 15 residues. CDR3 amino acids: CASTLGTFNGNTIYF. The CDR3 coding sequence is TGTGCCAGCACTCTAGGGACGTTCAATGGAAACACCATATATTTT.

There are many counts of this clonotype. The CDR3 reads CASKDSGGASTDTQYF. The CDR3 DNA reads as TGTGCCAGCAAGGATAGCGGGGGAGCTAGCACAGATACGCAGTATTTT. The chain recombines TRBV25-1 with TRBJ2-3, with 9 bases aligning to TRBD2. CDR3 length equals 16 residues. CDR1 MGHDK and CDR2 SYGVNS come from the germline V gene. After removal of 7 bases from V and 0 bases from J, the junction contained 8 bases not matched to a gene.

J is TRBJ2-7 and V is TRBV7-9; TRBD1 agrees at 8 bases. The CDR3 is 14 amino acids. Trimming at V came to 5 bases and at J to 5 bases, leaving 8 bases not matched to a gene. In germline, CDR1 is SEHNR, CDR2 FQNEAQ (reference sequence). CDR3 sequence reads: CASSVTGAPDEQYF. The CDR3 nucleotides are TGTGCCAGCAGCGTGACAGGGGCCCCGGACGAGCAGTACTTC.

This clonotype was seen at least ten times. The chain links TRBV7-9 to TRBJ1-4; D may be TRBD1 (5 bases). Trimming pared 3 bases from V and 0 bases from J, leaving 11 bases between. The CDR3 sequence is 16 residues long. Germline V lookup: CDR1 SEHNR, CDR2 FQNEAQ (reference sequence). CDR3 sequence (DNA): TGTGCCAGCAGCTTGGCCTTGGGGCCAACTAATGAAAAACTGTTTTTT. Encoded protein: CASSLALGPTNEKLFF.

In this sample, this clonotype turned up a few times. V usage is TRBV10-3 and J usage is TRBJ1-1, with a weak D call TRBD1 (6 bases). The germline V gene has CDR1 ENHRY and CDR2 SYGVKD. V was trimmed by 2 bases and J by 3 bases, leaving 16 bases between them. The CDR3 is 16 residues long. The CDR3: CAISELRGAGDTEAFF. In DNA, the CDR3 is TGTGCCATCAGTGAGCTGCGGGGCGCAGGGGACACTGAAGCTTTCTTT.

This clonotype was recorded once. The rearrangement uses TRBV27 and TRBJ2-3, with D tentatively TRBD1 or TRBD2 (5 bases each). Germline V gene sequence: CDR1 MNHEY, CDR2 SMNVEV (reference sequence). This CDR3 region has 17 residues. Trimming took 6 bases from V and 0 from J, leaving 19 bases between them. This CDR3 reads CASSLQQGERSTDTQYF. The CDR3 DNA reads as TGTGCCAGCAGCCTACAACAAGGGGAGAGAAGCACAGATACGCAGTATTTT.

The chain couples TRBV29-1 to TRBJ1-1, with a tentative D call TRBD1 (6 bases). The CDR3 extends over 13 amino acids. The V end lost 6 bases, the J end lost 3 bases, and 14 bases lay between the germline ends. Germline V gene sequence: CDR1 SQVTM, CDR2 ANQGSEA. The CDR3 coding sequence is TGCAGCGTCAGGGGAGGCGAGCACACTGAAGCTTTCTTT. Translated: CSVRGGEHTEAFF.

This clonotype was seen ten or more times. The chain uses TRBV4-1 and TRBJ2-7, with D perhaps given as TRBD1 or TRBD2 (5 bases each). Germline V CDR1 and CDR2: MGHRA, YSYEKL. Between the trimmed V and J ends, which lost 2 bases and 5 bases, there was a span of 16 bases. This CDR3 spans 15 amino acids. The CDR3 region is CASSQKGEGRHEQYF. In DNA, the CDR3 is TGCGCCAGCAGCCAAAAAGGAGAGGGGCGTCACGAGCAGTACTTC.

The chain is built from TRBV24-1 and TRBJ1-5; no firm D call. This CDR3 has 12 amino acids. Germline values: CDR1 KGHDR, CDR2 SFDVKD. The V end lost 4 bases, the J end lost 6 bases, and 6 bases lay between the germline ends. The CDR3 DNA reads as TGTGCCACCAGTGAGATAGGTCAGCCCCAGCATTTT. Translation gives CATSEIGQPQHF.

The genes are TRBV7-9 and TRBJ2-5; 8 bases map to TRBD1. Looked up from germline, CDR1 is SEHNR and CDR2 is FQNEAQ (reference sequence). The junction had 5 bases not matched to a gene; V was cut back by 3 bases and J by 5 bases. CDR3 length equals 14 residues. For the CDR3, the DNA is TGTGCCAGCAGCTTGACAGGGGCGAGGGAGACCCAGTACTTC. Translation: CASSLTGARETQYF.

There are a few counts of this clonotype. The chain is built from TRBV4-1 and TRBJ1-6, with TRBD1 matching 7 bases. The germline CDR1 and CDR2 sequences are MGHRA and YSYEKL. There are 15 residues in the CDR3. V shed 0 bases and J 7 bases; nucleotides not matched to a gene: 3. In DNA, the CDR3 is TGCGCCAGCAGCCAAGATGACAGGGACAATTCACCCCTCCACTTT. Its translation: CASSQDDRDNSPLHF.

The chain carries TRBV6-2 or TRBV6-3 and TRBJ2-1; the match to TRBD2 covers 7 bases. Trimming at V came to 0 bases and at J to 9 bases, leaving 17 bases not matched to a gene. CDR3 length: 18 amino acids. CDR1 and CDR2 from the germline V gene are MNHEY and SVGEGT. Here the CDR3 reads CASSYSVLLARNYGEQFF. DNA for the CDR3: TGTGCCAGCAGTTACTCCGTGCTACTAGCGAGAAACTACGGTGAGCAGTTCTTC.

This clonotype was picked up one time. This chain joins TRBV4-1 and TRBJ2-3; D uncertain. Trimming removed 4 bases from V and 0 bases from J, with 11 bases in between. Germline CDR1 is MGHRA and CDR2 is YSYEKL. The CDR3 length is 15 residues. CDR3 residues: CASSPVAHSTDTQYF. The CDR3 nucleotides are TGCGCCAGCAGCCCCGTGGCCCACAGCACAGATACGCAGTATTTT.

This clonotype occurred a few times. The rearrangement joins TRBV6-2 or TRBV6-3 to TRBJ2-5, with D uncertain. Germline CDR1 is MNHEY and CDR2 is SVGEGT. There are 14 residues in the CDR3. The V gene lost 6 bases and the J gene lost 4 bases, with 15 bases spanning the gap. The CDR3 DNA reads TGTGCCAGCAGCCAAGGACCTTTGGGAGAGACCCAGTACTTC. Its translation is CASSQGPLGETQYF.

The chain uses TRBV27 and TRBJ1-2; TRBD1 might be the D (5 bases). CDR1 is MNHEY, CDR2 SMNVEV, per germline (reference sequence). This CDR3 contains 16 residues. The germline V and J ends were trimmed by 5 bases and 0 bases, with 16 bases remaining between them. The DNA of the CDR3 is TGTGCCAGCAGTACAAGAGACGGGACTTCTAACTATGGCTACACCTTC. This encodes CASSTRDGTSNYGYTF.

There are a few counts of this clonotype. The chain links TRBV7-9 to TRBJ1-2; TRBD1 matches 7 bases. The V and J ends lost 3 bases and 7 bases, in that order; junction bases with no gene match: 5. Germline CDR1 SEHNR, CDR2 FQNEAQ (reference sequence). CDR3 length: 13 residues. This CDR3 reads CASSFDRASGYTF. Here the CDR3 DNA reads TGTGCCAGCAGCTTCGACAGGGCGAGTGGCTACACCTTC.

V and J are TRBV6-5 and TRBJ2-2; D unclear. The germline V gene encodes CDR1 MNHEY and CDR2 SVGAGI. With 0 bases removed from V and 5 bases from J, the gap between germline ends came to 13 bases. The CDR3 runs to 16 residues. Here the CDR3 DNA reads TGTGCCAGCAGTTACTCGAGTATTTCACAGACCGGGGAGCTGTTTTTT. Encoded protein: CASSYSSISQTGELFF.